This TCR beta chain was identified in a study of radiotherapy plus CTLA-4 blockade in lung cancer. In chemo-refractory metastatic non-small-cell lung cancer, patients got ipilimumab CTLA-4 blockade together with focal radiation. Study-wide findings and caveats: After radiotherapy and ipilimumab, tumor-derived clones expanded in peripheral blood.

Regarding this clone: Its antigen is not identified.

Assay: immunoSEQ multiplex PCR; the TCRdb copy retains only in-frame clones and omits some. The table shows tens of thousands of clones, with 70% to 90% occurring only once. The receptor was isolated from a human donor with non-small cell lung cancer that progressed on radiotherapy plus ipilimumab. Material: peripheral blood, obtained from a patient treated with radiotherapy plus ipilimumab.

The CDR3 sequence: CASSLSRTSGGAKTQYF. As DNA, the CDR3 is TGTGCCAGCAGCTTATCCCGGACTAGCGGGGGGGCGAAGACCCAGTACTTC. The J gene is TRBJ2-5, the V gene TRBV7-2; 15 positions agree with TRBD2. Losses at the gene ends were 2 bases for V and 6 bases for J; bases not matched to a gene: 7. This CDR3 comprises 17 residues. Per germline, CDR1 SGHTA and CDR2 FQGNSA.